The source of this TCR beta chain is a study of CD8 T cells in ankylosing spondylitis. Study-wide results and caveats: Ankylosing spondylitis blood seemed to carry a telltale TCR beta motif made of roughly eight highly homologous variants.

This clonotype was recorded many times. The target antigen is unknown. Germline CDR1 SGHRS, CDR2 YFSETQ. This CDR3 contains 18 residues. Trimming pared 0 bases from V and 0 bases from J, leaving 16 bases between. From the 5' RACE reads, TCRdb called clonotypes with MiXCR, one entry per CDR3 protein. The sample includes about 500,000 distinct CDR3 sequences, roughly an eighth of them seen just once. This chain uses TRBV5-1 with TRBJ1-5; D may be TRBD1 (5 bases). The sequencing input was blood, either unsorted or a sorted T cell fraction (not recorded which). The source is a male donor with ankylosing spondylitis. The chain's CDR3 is CASSLDSEGVYSNQPQHF. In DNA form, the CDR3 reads TGCGCCAGCAGCTTGGACAGCGAAGGGGTATATAGCAATCAGCCCCAGCATTTT.